The entry below gives a single TCR beta chain sequence along with its context. This entry comes from a study of blood T cell repertoires in COVID-19. Study context: Spain, Italy and the United States supplied samples that represented acute and convalescent COVID-19. PBMCs, B-cell-depleted T cells, or T cells provided the cDNA or gDNA that made up the material.

The CDR3 sequence is 16 residues long. CDR1 is SEHNR, CDR2 FQNEAQ, per germline (reference sequence). The V and J ends lost 2 bases and 0 bases, in that order; junction bases with no gene match: 3. In the original analysis: Amplifying reference gene primers gave estimates of nucleated cell counts. Produced via immunoSEQ multiplex PCR; TCRdb's table is partial and in-frame only. The D gene and trimming were derived from the DNA, and the V and J assignments and clone size from that table. Here the sample spans 200,000 to 300,000 clones, approximately 86% being singletons. Sequenced sample: peripheral blood. The sequence was obtained from a man between 25 and 39 years old with active or convalescent COVID-19. The chain combines TRBV7-9 with TRBJ2-2; 7 nucleotides align to TRBD2. The CDR3 region is CASSLIRGANTGELFF. The DNA for the CDR3 is TGTGCCAGCAGCTTAATCCGGGGGGCGAACACCGGGGAGCTGTTTTTT.